This T cell receptor beta chain emerged from a study of PD-L1 blockade in urothelial cancer. Study background: Blood samples had a median of around 150,000 T cells.

Trimming left V 0 bases short and J 7 bases short, with 6 bases between. The CDR3 has 11 residues. CDR1 is GTSNPN, CDR2 SVGIG, per germline (reference sequence). Notes on this clone: The target antigen is unknown.

Study-wide findings and caveats: Lower pretreatment blood TCR clonality, under the median, predicted better survival, researchers reported.

The assay was immunoSEQ multiplex PCR, and TCRdb's table has in-frame clones only and misses some. Found here are about 30,000 clones, over 80% of them singletons; the top ten hold roughly 3.5%. This chain connects TRBV30 to TRBJ1-1; D remains unclear. This sequence was found in a man in his forties or fifties with urothelial cancer. Specimen: PBMCs, collected around atezolizumab (anti-PD-L1) treatment. CDR3 coding DNA: TGTGCCTGGAGTGTCGGGGTTGAAGCTTTCTTT. Translated, it gives CAWSVGVEAFF.